This TCR beta chain was identified during a study of regulatory T cells in long-lasting Graves disease. Study results and limitations: Persistent Graves' disease cases displayed lower TCR diversity than newly diagnosed ones.

Building of the TCR beta libraries involved iRepertoire HTBI primers and Arm-PCR of CDR3 regions. TCRdb re-derived calls from the multiplex PCR reads in MiXCR, one entry per CDR3 protein. There are 680,000 or so distinct CDR3 sequences in the sample; around 17% occur only once, and under 20% lies in the top ten. The sample's time point: newly diagnosed GD, antithyroid drugs for less than 3 months. After RNA was extracted from PBMCs, the TCR library was made from it. CDR3 length equals 17 residues. Germline V CDR1 and CDR2: SGHNT, YENEEA. The V gene lost 0 bases and the J gene lost 1 base, with 12 bases spanning the gap. As regards this clonotype: Its antigen remains unidentified.

These data were likewise used in another study, on T cells in Graves' hyperthyroidism and ophthalmopathy.

The origin of this receptor is a woman aged 25 to 45 with Graves disease. The chain recombines TRBV11-3 with TRBJ2-2; TRBD2 might be the D (6 bases). Specimen: peripheral blood mononuclear cells (PBMCs), collected at new diagnosis, from a patient treated with antithyroid drugs. For the CDR3, the DNA is TGTGCCAGCAGCTTAGAGGGTAGGGACTTGAACACCGGGGAGCTGTTTTTT. Amino acid sequence: CASSLEGRDLNTGELFF.